This T cell receptor (beta chain) stems from a study of blood T cell repertoires in COVID-19. Each recovered donor of Cohort 3 presented with two negative PCRs, clearance, or symptom resolution. Original processing notes: Reference gene primer amplification gave nucleated cell count estimates. TCRdb's copy holds only in-frame clones and misses some; the assay was immunoSEQ multiplex PCR. From that table come the V and J calls and clone size; the DNA was used to work out D and trimming. The sample contains around 390,000 clones, 87% of which appear only once. Trimming took 5 bases from V and 2 from J, leaving 16 bases between them. Germline loops: CDR1 SNHLY, CDR2 FYNNEI. The CDR3 runs to 16 residues.

The sequencing sample was made of PBMCs or T cells enriched from blood (not recorded which). This TCR came from a woman aged 45-65 years who had recovered from COVID-19. The rearrangement joins TRBV2 to TRBJ2-1; tentatively, D is TRBD2 (5 bases). The CDR3 sequence is CASSFSAPRTYNEQFF. The CDR3 DNA sequence: TGTGCCAGCAGTTTTAGCGCCCCTCGGACCTACAATGAGCAGTTCTTC.